Following are 17 T cell receptor beta chains from one sample sequenced in a study of cytomegalovirus exposure and HLA in healthy donors. Researchers ran the PCR with 60 Vbeta and 13 Jbeta primers. Sequenced by immunoSEQ multiplex PCR; TCRdb stores in-frame clones only, minus some. In the table there are approximately 100,000 clones, roughly 80% of which are singletons. Source material: PBMCs. The receptors originated from a woman aged 45-60 years in good health and CMV-seropositive.

Notes on this clone: Germline and junction disagree at one end, which may indicate a read error. J is TRBJ2-7 and V is TRBV7-6; 11 bases match TRBD2. Germline CDR1 SGHVS, CDR2 FNYEAQ. This CDR3 is 14 amino acids long. CDR3 amino acids: CASSLAGGRYEQYF. CDR3 bases: TGTGCCAGCAGCCTAGCGGGAGGCCGGTACGAGCAGTACTTC.

J is TRBJ2-1 and V is TRBV5-1; 13 nucleotides align to TRBD2. J gave up 7 bases and V 4 bases, and 5 bases lay outside the gene matches. CDR1 is SGHRS and CDR2 is YFSETQ in the germline V gene. The CDR3 covers 15 residues. The CDR3 sequence is CASSPGTSGVNEQFF. In nucleotides, the CDR3 is TGCGCCAGCAGCCCGGGGACTAGCGGGGTGAATGAGCAGTTCTTC. Combining the CDR3 with reference TRBV5-1 and TRBJ2-1 gives the whole variable domain KAGVTQTPRYLIKTRGQQVTLSCSPISGHRSVSWYQQTPGQGLQFLFEYFSETQRNKGNFPGRFSGRQFSNSRSEMNVSTLELGDSALYLCASSPGTSGVNEQFFGPGTRLTVL.

The rearrangement links TRBV18 to TRBJ2-1; no definite D call. Germline CDR1 and CDR2: KGHSH and LQKENI. V was clipped by 6 bases and J by 4 bases, with 10 bases between them. The length of the CDR3 is 13 residues. The CDR3 bases are TGTGCCAGCTCGCCCGGGTCTTACAATGAGCAGTTCTTC. This gives the protein CASSPGSYNEQFF.

The rearrangement joins TRBV5-6 to TRBJ2-7; D might be TRBD2 (5 bases). The CDR3 is 13 amino acids. From germline, CDR1 is SGHDT and CDR2 YYEEEE. V was cut by 4 bases and J by 2 bases, with 10 bases left in between. The CDR3 sequence is CASSPLGTYEQYF. Here the CDR3 DNA reads TGTGCCAGCAGCCCTCTCGGGACCTACGAGCAGTACTTC.

This clone was detected only once. The V gene is TRBV6-1, the J gene TRBJ2-5, with a weak D call TRBD1 (6 bases). The CDR3 totals 15 residues. CDR1 MNHNS and CDR2 SASEGT come from the germline V gene. V lost 4 bases and J 5 bases, leaving 17 bases between the germline ends. CDR3 loop: CASSGRQGWGETQYF. In DNA form, the CDR3 reads TGTGCCAGCAGTGGGCGCCAGGGGTGGGGGGAGACCCAGTACTTC.

The V gene is TRBV7-7, the J gene TRBJ2-7, with a possible D match to TRBD1 (5 bases). The CDR3 loop spans 13 amino acids. The ends were cut back, 1 base at V and 5 bases at J, with 9 bases in the middle. Germline CDR1 is SSHAT and CDR2 is FNYEAQ (reference sequence). In DNA, the CDR3 is TGTGCCAGCAGCTTAGACCAGGGTAACGAGCAGTACTTC. The encoded protein is CASSLDQGNEQYF. The variable domain in full, with the rest retrieved from reference TRBV7-7 and TRBJ2-7, is GAGVSQSPRYKVTKRGQDVTLRCDPISSHATLYWYQQALGQGPEFLTYFNYEAQPDKSGLPSDRFSAERPEGSISTLTIQRTEQRDSAMYRCASSLDQGNEQYFGPGTRLTVT.

J is TRBJ1-4 and V is TRBV9; the match to TRBD1 covers 11 bases. The junction had 12 bases not matched to a gene; V was cut back by 6 bases and J by 8 bases. Looked up from germline, CDR1 is SGDLS and CDR2 is YYNGEE. The CDR3 spans 16 residues. CDR3 sequence (DNA): TGTGCCAGCACCTCGGAGGACAGGGGGCCCACGGAAAAACTGTTTTTT. It specifies CASTSEDRGPTEKLFF.

A note on this clone: One junction end disagrees with the germline gene, perhaps due to a read error. The chain employs TRBV7-9 and TRBJ2-7; TRBD2 matches 12 bases. In germline, CDR1 is SEHNR, CDR2 FQNEAQ (reference sequence). The CDR3 totals 19 residues. The DNA of the CDR3 is TGTTCCAGCAGCTGTCCGGGACTAGCGGGTCTGCTTGGCCCCTGCGAGCAGTACTTC. Translated: CSSSCPGLAGLLGPCEQYF.

V is TRBV7-2 and J is TRBJ2-1, with a possible D match to TRBD2 (7 bases). The CDR3 spans 15 residues. V shed 7 bases and J shed 7 bases, with 20 bases lying between them. Germline assignment: CDR1 SGHTA and CDR2 FQGNSA. As DNA, the CDR3 is TGTGCCAGCACCAAGCCTTATGCGGGGGCAAATGAGCAGTTCTTC. This translates into CASTKPYAGANEQFF.

The chain is built from TRBV7-6 and TRBJ1-1; D possibly corresponds to TRBD1 (6 bases). This CDR3 comprises 16 residues. Germline V CDR1 and CDR2: SGHVS, FNYEAQ. V was cut by 3 bases and J by 3 bases, with 17 bases left in between. CDR3 region: CASSLKGDLGDTEAFF. The CDR3 DNA reads TGTGCCAGCAGCTTGAAGGGGGACCTCGGGGACACTGAAGCTTTCTTT.

This rearrangement joins TRBV5-1 to TRBJ2-6; D not resolved. Trimming shortened V by 8 bases and J by 5 bases, and 11 bases separated the two germline ends. Germline V CDR1 and CDR2: SGHRS, YFSETQ. The CDR3 is 13 amino acids. The CDR3 bases are TGCGCCAGTAGAGAGGCCCGGGCCAACGTCCTGACTTTC. It specifies CASREARANVLTF.

This clone was detected only once. The chain uses TRBV19 and TRBJ2-7, with 10 bases that match TRBD2. Germline-derived CDR1 and CDR2 are LNHDA and SQIVND (reference sequence). The ends lost 3 bases at V and 0 bases at J; junction bases unmatched: 2. The CDR3 extends over 15 amino acids. The CDR3 coding sequence is TGTGCCAGTAGTATGGTAGCGGGAGGCTCCTACGAGCAGTACTTC. Amino acid sequence: CASSMVAGGSYEQYF.

In this sample, this clone turned up a few times. V gene TRBV6-5 combines with J gene TRBJ1-2, with D unresolved. CDR1 and CDR2 from the germline V gene are MNHEY and SVGAGI. There are 13 residues in the CDR3. V was pared by 3 bases and J by 6 bases, with 11 bases between. The CDR3 loop is CASSYGRLDGYTF. As DNA, the CDR3 is TGTGCCAGCAGTTATGGCAGGCTTGATGGCTACACCTTC.

This chain joins TRBV6-5 and TRBJ2-7; TRBD2 matches 7 bases. Germline V gives CDR1 MNHEY, CDR2 SVGAGI. The CDR3 sequence is 15 residues long. V lost 5 bases to trimming and J lost 4 bases; unmatched junction nucleotides: 11. The CDR3 is CASSIGTTSAYEQYF. The CDR3 bases are TGTGCCAGCAGTATAGGGACTACTTCGGCTTACGAGCAGTACTTC.

This clone was counted between two and nine times. This sequence joins TRBV29-1 and TRBJ2-1; D uncertain. V lost 2 bases, J lost 7 bases, and 3 bases lay in between. The CDR3 covers 10 residues. CDR1 and CDR2 from the germline V gene are SQVTM and ANQGSEA. CDR3 amino acids: CSVERNEQFF. Written as DNA, the CDR3 is TGCAGCGTTGAACGGAATGAGCAGTTCTTC.

The chain has TRBV5-5 and TRBJ1-5; no firm D call. Trimming took off 4 bases at V and 0 bases at J, with 8 bases between the two ends. The CDR3 covers 14 residues. The germline gives CDR1 SGHKS, CDR2 YYEKEE (reference sequence). The CDR3 DNA reads TGTGCCAGCAGCCGAGGGTTTAGCAATCAGCCCCAGCATTTT. It yields the protein CASSRGFSNQPQHF.

The chain joins TRBV2 to TRBJ2-5, with 8 bases identical to TRBD2. The CDR3 covers 15 residues. From germline, CDR1 is SNHLY and CDR2 FYNNEI. V shed 6 bases and J 0 bases; nucleotides not matched to a gene: 6. The CDR3 here is CASSAPGGYQETQYF. DNA for the CDR3: TGTGCCAGCAGCGCACCGGGAGGGTACCAAGAGACCCAGTACTTC.